Listed here are 18 T cell receptor beta chains from one sample, sequenced in a study of cytomegalovirus exposure and HLA in healthy donors. Clones were read by immunoSEQ multiplex PCR, and TCRdb kept only the in-frame ones, dropping some. The sample has roughly 130,000 clones, just under 90% seen once. The sample taken for sequencing was PBMCs. All receptors come from a man aged 30 to 39 in good health and CMV-seronegative.

The V call is TRBV6-5, the J call TRBJ2-3, with TRBD2 as a possible D gene (6 bases). The length of the CDR3 is 15 residues. With 7 bases removed from V and 3 bases from J, the gap between germline ends came to 17 bases. Germline V gene lookup returns CDR1 MNHEY and CDR2 SVGAGI. CDR3 in amino acids: CASTPRRGWTDTQYF. In nucleotides, the CDR3 is TGTGCCAGCACCCCCCGGAGGGGTTGGACAGATACGCAGTATTTT.

The V and J genes are TRBV18 and TRBJ2-3, with 7 nucleotides matching TRBD2. The CDR3 is 16 amino acids. CDR1 is KGHSH, CDR2 LQKENI, per germline. Trimming at V came to 0 bases and at J to 1 base, leaving 4 bases not matched to a gene. The CDR3 coding sequence is TGTGCCAGCTCACCACCGATTGCGGGGGGCACAGATACGCAGTATTTT. It codes for CASSPPIAGGTDTQYF.

The chain joins TRBV7-9 to TRBJ1-1; D is unresolved. Germline values: CDR1 SEHNR, CDR2 FQNEAQ (reference sequence). Trimming left V 1 base short and J 7 bases short, with 7 bases between. This CDR3 is 12 amino acids long. The CDR3 DNA reads TGTGCCAGCAGCTTAGTTCGGGGTGAAGCTTTCTTT. Encoded protein: CASSLVRGEAFF. Full variable domain (outside the CDR3, taken from reference TRBV7-9 and TRBJ1-1): DTGVSQNPRHKITKRGQNVTFRCDPISEHNRLYWYRQTLGQGPEFLTYFQNEAQLEKSRLLSDRFSAERPKGSFSTLEIQRTEQGDSAMYLCASSLVRGEAFFGQGTRLTVV.

The chain combines TRBV12-5 with TRBJ2-3, with a weak D call TRBD2 (6 bases). V lost 4 bases and J 1 base, leaving 9 bases between the germline ends. The CDR3 has 14 residues. Germline V gene data show CDR1 as LGHNT and CDR2 as FRNRAP. CDR3 in amino acids: CASGSGLRTDTQYF. The CDR3 DNA reads as TGTGCTAGTGGTTCGGGACTTCGCACAGATACGCAGTATTTT.

J is TRBJ2-5 and V is TRBV18; TRBD1 agrees at 7 bases. Germline loops: CDR1 KGHSH, CDR2 LQKENI. V dropped 4 bases and J dropped 2; count of bases not matched to a gene: 1. The CDR3 totals 13 residues. The CDR3 spells CASSRGQQETQYF. CDR3 sequence (DNA): TGTGCCAGCTCACGGGGACAGCAAGAGACCCAGTACTTC.

The chain has TRBV5-1 and TRBJ1-2; 8 bases map to TRBD1. With 3 bases clipped from V and 3 bases from J, the junction kept 10 bases outside the gene matches. The CDR3 has 16 residues. The germline V gene has CDR1 SGHRS and CDR2 YFSETQ. The CDR3 reads CASSWTGNPIDYGYTF. As DNA, the CDR3 is TGCGCCAGCAGCTGGACAGGGAACCCCATCGACTATGGCTACACCTTC.

This chain joins TRBV7-9 and TRBJ1-1; D is ambiguous. The CDR3 loop spans 14 amino acids. Trimming took off 3 bases at V and 6 bases at J, with 14 bases between the two ends. Germline-derived CDR1 and CDR2 are SEHNR and FQNEAQ (reference sequence). The CDR3 protein is CASSLSFGFSEAFF. The CDR3 bases are TGTGCCAGCAGCTTGAGTTTCGGGTTCTCTGAAGCTTTCTTT. Looking up the rest from reference TRBV7-9 and TRBJ1-1 gives the full variable domain: DTGVSQNPRHKITKRGQNVTFRCDPISEHNRLYWYRQTLGQGPEFLTYFQNEAQLEKSRLLSDRFSAERPKGSFSTLEIQRTEQGDSAMYLCASSLSFGFSEAFFGQGTRLTVV.

The rearrangement joins TRBV7-9 to TRBJ2-7, with D hard to call. The CDR3 spans 12 residues. CDR1 SEHNR and CDR2 FQNEAQ come from the germline V gene (reference sequence). V gave up 5 bases and J gave up 5 bases, with 10 bases separating them. The CDR3 bases are TGTGCCAGCAGCCGCTTACAAGACGAGCAGTACTTC. As protein: CASSRLQDEQYF.

This chain uses TRBV5-6 with TRBJ1-4, with 10 bases matching TRBD1. The CDR3 length is 15 residues. After removal of 0 bases from V and 6 bases from J, the junction contained 2 bases not matched to a gene. Germline assignment: CDR1 SGHDT and CDR2 YYEEEE. CDR3 DNA: TGTGCCAGCAGCTTGGTTGACAGGGGGCATGAAAAACTGTTTTTT. Translating it yields CASSLVDRGHEKLFF.

The chain links TRBV5-1 to TRBJ1-1, with TRBD1 matching 7 bases. CDR1 is SGHRS and CDR2 is YFSETQ in the germline V gene. The V segment lost 1 base and the J segment 4 bases; nucleotides outside the gene matches: 7. This CDR3 spans 15 amino acids. The CDR3 protein is CASSLRQGVGTEAFF. Here the CDR3 DNA reads TGCGCCAGCAGCTTGAGGCAGGGGGTCGGCACTGAAGCTTTCTTT.

The chain links TRBV19 to TRBJ1-2; tentative D call: TRBD1 (5 bases). CDR1 and CDR2 (germline): LNHDA, SQIVND (reference sequence). V dropped 7 bases and J dropped 0 bases, with 15 bases sitting between them. The CDR3 is 15 amino acids. The CDR3, as DNA: TGTGCCAGTACCCCTGGGCGGGGGGCTAACTATGGCTACACCTTC. Translated, it gives CASTPGRGANYGYTF. The variable domain in full, with the rest retrieved from reference TRBV19 and TRBJ1-2, is DGGITQSPKYLFRKEGQNVTLSCEQNLNHDAMYWYRQDPGQGLRLIYYSQIVNDFQKGDIAEGYSVSREKKESFPLTVTSAQKNPTAFYLCASTPGRGANYGYTFGSGTRLTVV.

The chain uses TRBV6-4 and TRBJ2-1; possible D gene TRBD2, 7 bases. V lost 3 bases to trimming and J lost 8 bases, with 20 bases between them. Germline CDR1 is MRHNA and CDR2 is SNTAGT. The CDR3 extends over 16 amino acids. CDR3: CASSESGGGGLDEQFF. DNA of the CDR3: TGTGCCAGCAGTGAAAGCGGTGGGGGGGGGCTCGATGAGCAGTTCTTC.

This sequence joins TRBV10-2 and TRBJ2-7; possible D gene TRBD2, 6 bases. CDR3 length: 15 residues. Per the germline V gene, CDR1 is WSHSY and CDR2 is SAAADI. Trimming took 5 bases from V and 1 from J, leaving 15 bases between them. CDR3 DNA sequence: TGCGCCAGCAGTCAAACCGGGACTCTTTCCTACGAGCAGTACTTC. Its translation: CASSQTGTLSYEQYF.

The chain links TRBV7-9 to TRBJ1-1; no firm D call. This CDR3 spans 14 amino acids. The germline gives CDR1 SEHNR, CDR2 FQNEAQ (reference sequence). The V gene lost 2 bases and the J gene lost 1 base, with 8 bases spanning the gap. This CDR3 reads CASSLPPENTEAFF. Written as DNA, the CDR3 is TGTGCCAGCAGCTTACCCCCAGAGAACACTGAAGCTTTCTTT.

As concerns this clone: Mismatch with germline at one junction end may stem from a read error. The CDR3 protein is CASSPHGASGGAIKLF. The DNA of the CDR3 is TGTGCCAGCAGCCCGCACGGGGCTAGCGGGGGGGCCATCAAGCTCTTC. The V call is TRBV14, the J call TRBJ2-1; 12 bases line up with TRBD2. Germline CDR1 is SGHDN and CDR2 is FVKESK. The length of the CDR3 is 16 residues.

The rearrangement links TRBV18 to TRBJ1-3, with 8 positions matching TRBD1. Losses at the gene ends were 3 bases for V and 4 bases for J; bases not matched to a gene: 2. The CDR3 has 14 amino acids. The germline gives CDR1 KGHSH, CDR2 LQKENI. The CDR3 region has the DNA TGTGCCAGCTCACCCACAGGGGGAGGAAACACCATATATTTT. It encodes CASSPTGGGNTIYF.

The rearrangement uses TRBV5-1 and TRBJ2-1; 11 bases map to TRBD2. The CDR3 extends over 16 amino acids. Looked up from germline, CDR1 is SGHRS and CDR2 is YFSETQ. The ends lost 3 bases at V and 2 bases at J; junction bases unmatched: 4. The CDR3 DNA is TGCGCCAGCAGCTCCTTACTAGCGGGGGCCTACAATGAGCAGTTCTTC. Amino acids: CASSSLLAGAYNEQFF.

This chain uses TRBV10-3 with TRBJ2-7, with 11 bases that match TRBD1. Germline-derived CDR1 and CDR2 are ENHRY and SYGVKD. The CDR3 has 15 residues. With V trimmed by 5 bases and J by 4 bases, 7 bases remained unmatched. This CDR3 reads CAISRAGTGGYEQYF. The CDR3 coding sequence is TGTGCCATCAGTCGCGCCGGGACAGGGGGGTACGAGCAGTACTTC.